A selection of T cell receptor beta chains follows, all from one sample in a study of response to subunit inactivated influenza vaccine. TCRdb reanalysed the RT-PCR reads using MiXCR and keeps one entry per CDR3 protein. The table shows some 540,000 distinct CDR3 sequences, with roughly a quarter occurring only once. These records were also assigned to another study, of T cells expressing NK-cell markers.

The material was CD4+ T cells sorted from PBMCs, obtained approximately 12 days after vaccination. The source is a man aged 50-59 years who received an inactivated influenza vaccine. The CDR3 runs from the conserved cysteine through the conserved F or W. The D gene is left open where the match is weak. For some rows the clone size is stated as once, few or many, or as a class when expanded; others skip it.

V gene	clone size	J gene	D gene	CDR3 protein	CDR3 DNA
TRBV29-1	-	TRBJ1-4	-	CSFYEEKLFF	TGCAGCTTTTACGAGGAGAAACTGTTTTTT
TRBV28	few	TRBJ1-1	-	CASSFSTEAFF	TGTGCCAGCAGTTTTTCCACTGAAGCTTTCTTT
TRBV3-1	-	TRBJ2-5	TRBD2	CASSQDAYLAGGQETQYF	TGTGCCAGCAGCCAAGATGCGTATCTAGCGGGGGGGCAAGAGACCCAGTACTTC
TRBV20-1	-	TRBJ1-5	-	CSWGVGNQPQHF	TGCAGTTGGGGGGTCGGCAATCAGCCCCAGCATTTT
TRBV9	-	TRBJ2-7	-	CASSVGPSENYEQYF	TGTGCCAGCAGCGTAGGCCCTAGCGAGAACTACGAGCAGTACTTC
TRBV5-1	-	TRBJ2-1	TRBD1	CASSFTPQRDRYNEQFF	TGCGCCAGCAGCTTTACCCCCCAACGGGACAGGTACAATGAGCAGTTCTTC
TRBV5-1	-	TRBJ1-2	-	CASSLERGARGYTF	TGCGCCAGCAGCTTGGAGCGGGGGGCTCGTGGCTACACCTTC
TRBV6-1	-	TRBJ2-2	-	CASRATGPGELFF	TGTGCCAGCAGAGCGACCGGCCCCGGGGAGCTGTTTTTT
TRBV6-2/TRBV6-3	-	TRBJ2-7	-	CASSYSTFGPPNYEQYF	TGTGCCAGCAGTTACTCGACCTTCGGGCCACCTAACTACGAGCAGTACTTC
TRBV7-6	few	TRBJ1-5	-	CASSDAGVSQPQHF	TGTGCCAGCAGCGATGCGGGGGTGAGTCAGCCCCAGCATTTT
TRBV2	-	TRBJ2-7	-	CASTEAATVYEQYF	TGTGCCAGCACCGAGGCAGCGACCGTCTACGAGCAGTACTTC
TRBV5-1	-	TRBJ1-1	-	CASSFRGLVTEAFF	TGCGCCAGCAGCTTTAGGGGTTTGGTCACTGAAGCTTTCTTT
TRBV20-1	-	TRBJ2-1	TRBD2	CSATSGTGDEQFF	TGCAGTGCTACTAGCGGAACCGGGGATGAGCAGTTCTTC
TRBV4-3	few	TRBJ2-2	-	CASSQRTQGMNTGELFF	TGCGCCAGCAGCCAACGTACTCAGGGGATGAACACCGGGGAGCTGTTTTTT
TRBV12-3/TRBV12-4	few	TRBJ1-1	-	CASLPRGSWNTEAFF	TGTGCCAGCCTCCCTCGGGGCAGTTGGAACACTGAAGCTTTCTTT
TRBV4-1	-	TRBJ2-7	TRBD2	CASSQARGAYEQYF	TGCGCCAGCAGCCAAGCTCGGGGGGCCTACGAGCAGTACTTC